This T cell receptor beta chain was sequenced in a study of T cell changes during pregnancy in multiple sclerosis. Using immunoSEQ multiplex PCR, the repertoire was profiled, and TCRdb retains in-frame clones only, with some absent. Of tens of thousands of clones detected, 93% appear once; the ten largest clones hold about 8.5%. The CDR3 has 22 amino acids. V lost 2 bases and J lost 0, with 32 bases in between. The V gene's germline CDR1 is MRHNA and CDR2 SNTAGT. The V gene is TRBV6-4, the J gene TRBJ2-7, with D tentatively TRBD1 (9 bases). The clonotype originates from a female donor with multiple sclerosis, enrolled in a pregnancy study. This material consisted of CD8+ T cells from peripheral blood mononuclear cells, taken in the third trimester of pregnancy. The chain's CDR3 is CASSDPGQGLIKAGGPSYEQYF. The CDR3 nucleotides read TGTGCCAGCAGTGACCCGGGACAGGGTCTAATAAAGGCGGGGGGACCCTCCTACGAGCAGTACTTC.